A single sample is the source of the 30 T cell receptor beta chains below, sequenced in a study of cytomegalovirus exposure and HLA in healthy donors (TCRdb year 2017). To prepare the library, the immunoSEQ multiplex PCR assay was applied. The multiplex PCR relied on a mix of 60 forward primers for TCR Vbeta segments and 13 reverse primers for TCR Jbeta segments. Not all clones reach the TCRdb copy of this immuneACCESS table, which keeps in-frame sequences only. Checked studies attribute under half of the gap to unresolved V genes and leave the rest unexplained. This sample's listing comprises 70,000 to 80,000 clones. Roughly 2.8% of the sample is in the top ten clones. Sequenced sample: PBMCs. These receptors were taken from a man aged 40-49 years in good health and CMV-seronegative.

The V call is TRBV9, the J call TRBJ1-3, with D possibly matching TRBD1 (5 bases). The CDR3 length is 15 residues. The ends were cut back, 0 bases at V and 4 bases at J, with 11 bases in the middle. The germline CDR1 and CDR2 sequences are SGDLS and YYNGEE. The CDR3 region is CASSVDGQGGNTIYF. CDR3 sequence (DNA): TGTGCCAGCAGCGTAGATGGGCAGGGAGGAAACACCATATATTTT.

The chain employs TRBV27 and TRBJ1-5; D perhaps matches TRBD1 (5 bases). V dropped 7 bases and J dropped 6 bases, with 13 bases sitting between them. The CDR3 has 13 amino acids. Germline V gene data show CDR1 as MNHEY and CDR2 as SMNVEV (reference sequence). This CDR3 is CASMVREGQPQHF. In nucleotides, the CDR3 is TGTGCCAGCATGGTCAGGGAGGGTCAGCCCCAGCATTTT.

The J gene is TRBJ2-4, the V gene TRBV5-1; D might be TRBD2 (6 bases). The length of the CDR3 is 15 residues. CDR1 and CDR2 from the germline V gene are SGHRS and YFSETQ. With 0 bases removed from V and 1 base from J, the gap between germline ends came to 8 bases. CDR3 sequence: CASSLDAGAKNIQYF. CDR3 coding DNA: TGCGCCAGCAGCTTGGATGCGGGGGCCAAAAACATTCAGTACTTC.

In nucleotides, the CDR3 is TGCGCCAGCACCACACTCTGGGACAGGGACAACGAGCAGTACTTC. Translation: CASTTLWDRDNEQYF. The chain recombines TRBV4-1 with TRBJ2-7; 9 bases are shared with TRBD1. Germline-derived CDR1 and CDR2 are MGHRA and YSYEKL. CDR3 length equals 15 residues. The junction had 12 bases not matched to a gene; V was cut back by 7 bases and J by 5 bases.

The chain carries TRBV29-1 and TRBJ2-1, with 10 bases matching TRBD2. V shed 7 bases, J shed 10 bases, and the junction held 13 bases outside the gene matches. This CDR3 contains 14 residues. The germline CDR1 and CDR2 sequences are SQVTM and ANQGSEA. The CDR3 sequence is CSEGQAGGSREQFF. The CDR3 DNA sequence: TGCAGCGAGGGGCAAGCGGGGGGGTCGCGGGAGCAGTTCTTC.

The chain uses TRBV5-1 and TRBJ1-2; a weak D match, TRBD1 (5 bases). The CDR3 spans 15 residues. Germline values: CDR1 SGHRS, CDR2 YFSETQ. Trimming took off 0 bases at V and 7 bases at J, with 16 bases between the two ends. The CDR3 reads CASSLDAREARGYTF. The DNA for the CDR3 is TGCGCCAGCAGCTTGGACGCCAGGGAGGCGCGTGGCTACACCTTC.

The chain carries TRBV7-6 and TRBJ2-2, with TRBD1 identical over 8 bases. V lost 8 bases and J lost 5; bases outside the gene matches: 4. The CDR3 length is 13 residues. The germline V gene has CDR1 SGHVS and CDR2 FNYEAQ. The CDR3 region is CASQGAWTGELFF. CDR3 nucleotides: TGTGCCAGCCAGGGGGCGTGGACCGGGGAGCTGTTTTTT. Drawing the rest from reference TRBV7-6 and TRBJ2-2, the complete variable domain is GAGVSQSPRYKVTKRGQDVALRCDPISGHVSLYWYRQALGQGPEFLTYFNYEAQQDKSGLPNDRFSAERPEGSISTLTIQRTEQRDSAMYRCASQGAWTGELFFGEGSRLTVL.

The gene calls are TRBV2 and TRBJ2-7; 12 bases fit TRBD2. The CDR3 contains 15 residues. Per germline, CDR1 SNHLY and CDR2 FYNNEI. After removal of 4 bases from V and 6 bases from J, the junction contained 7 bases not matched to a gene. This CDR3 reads CASSVGLAGIGEQYF. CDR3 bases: TGTGCCAGCAGTGTTGGACTAGCGGGGATAGGCGAGCAGTACTTC.

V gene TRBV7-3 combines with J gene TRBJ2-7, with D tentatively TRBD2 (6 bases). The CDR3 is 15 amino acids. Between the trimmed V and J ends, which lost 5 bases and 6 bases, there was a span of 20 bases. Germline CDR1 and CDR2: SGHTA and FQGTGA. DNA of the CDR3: TGTGCCAGCAGCCCGACCGGGAGAGGGGATAGCGAGCAGTACTTC. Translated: CASSPTGRGDSEQYF.

The CDR3 DNA reads TGTGCCAGCGGACAAGCCGGGACAGGGGCAGGGGAGACCCAGTACTTC. It specifies CASGQAGTGAGETQYF. The genes are TRBV4-2 and TRBJ2-5, with TRBD1 identical over 10 bases. The V segment lost 8 bases and the J segment 5 bases; nucleotides outside the gene matches: 14. The CDR3 is 16 amino acids. Looked up from germline, CDR1 is LGHNA and CDR2 is YNFKEQ.

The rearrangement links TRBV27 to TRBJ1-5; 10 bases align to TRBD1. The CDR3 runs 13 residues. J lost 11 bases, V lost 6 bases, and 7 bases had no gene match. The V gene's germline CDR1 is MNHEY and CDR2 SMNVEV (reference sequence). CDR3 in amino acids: CASRGTGEVSQHF. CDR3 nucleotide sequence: TGTGCCAGCAGAGGGACAGGGGAGGTGTCCCAGCATTTT.

The chain's CDR3 is CASSRTGTGGSGANVLTF. The DNA of the CDR3 is TGTGCCAGCAGCCGCACCGGGACAGGGGGTTCTGGGGCCAACGTCCTGACTTTC. The rearrangement uses TRBV7-2 and TRBJ2-6, with 11 bases that match TRBD1. V lost 5 bases, J lost 1 base, and 7 bases stayed unmatched. CDR3 size: 18 residues. CDR1 and CDR2 (germline): SGHTA, FQGNSA.

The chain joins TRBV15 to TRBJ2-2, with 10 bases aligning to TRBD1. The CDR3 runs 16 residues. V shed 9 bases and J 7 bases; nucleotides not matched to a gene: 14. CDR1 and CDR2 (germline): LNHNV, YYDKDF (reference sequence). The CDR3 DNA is TGTGCCACAACCCCTGACGGGACAGGGGAAATCGGGGAGCTGTTTTTT. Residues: CATTPDGTGEIGELFF.

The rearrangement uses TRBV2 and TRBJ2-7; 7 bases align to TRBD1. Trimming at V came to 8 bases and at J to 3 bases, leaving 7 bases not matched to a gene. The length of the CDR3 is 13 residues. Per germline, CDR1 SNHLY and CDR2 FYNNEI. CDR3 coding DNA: TGTGCCAGCCGTACGACAGGGAGCTACGAGCAGTACTTC. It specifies CASRTTGSYEQYF.

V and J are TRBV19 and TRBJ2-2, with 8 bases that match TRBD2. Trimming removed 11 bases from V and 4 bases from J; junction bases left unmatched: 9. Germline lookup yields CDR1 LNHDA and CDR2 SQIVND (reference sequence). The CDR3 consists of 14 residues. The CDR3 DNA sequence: TGTGCCGCGGGAGGTATGGGGGTCACCGGGGAGCTGTTTTTT. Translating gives CAAGGMGVTGELFF.

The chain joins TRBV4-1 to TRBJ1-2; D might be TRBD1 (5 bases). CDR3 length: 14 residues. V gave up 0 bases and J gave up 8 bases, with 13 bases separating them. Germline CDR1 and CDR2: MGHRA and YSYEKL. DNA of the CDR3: TGCGCCAGCAGCCAAGATCCGGGGGTATACGGCTACACCTTC. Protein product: CASSQDPGVYGYTF.

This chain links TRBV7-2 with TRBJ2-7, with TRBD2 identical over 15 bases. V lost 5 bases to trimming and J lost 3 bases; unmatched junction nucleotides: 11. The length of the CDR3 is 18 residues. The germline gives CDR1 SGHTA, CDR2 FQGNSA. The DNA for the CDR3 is TGTGCCAGCAGCCCCGGACTAGCGGGGGGGCCTCTGCTCTACGAGCAGTACTTC. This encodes CASSPGLAGGPLLYEQYF.

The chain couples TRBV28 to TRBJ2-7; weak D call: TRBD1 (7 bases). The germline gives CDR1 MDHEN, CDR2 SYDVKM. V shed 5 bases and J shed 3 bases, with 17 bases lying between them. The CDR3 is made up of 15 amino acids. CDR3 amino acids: CASSGRGAPFYEQYF. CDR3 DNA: TGTGCCAGCAGTGGCAGGGGGGCCCCTTTCTACGAGCAGTACTTC.

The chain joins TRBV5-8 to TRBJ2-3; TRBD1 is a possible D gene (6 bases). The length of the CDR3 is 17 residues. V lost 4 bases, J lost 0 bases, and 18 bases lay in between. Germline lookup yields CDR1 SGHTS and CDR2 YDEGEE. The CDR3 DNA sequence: TGTGCCAGCAGCCCAAGGACAGCAACACTAAGCACAGATACGCAGTATTTT. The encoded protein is CASSPRTATLSTDTQYF.

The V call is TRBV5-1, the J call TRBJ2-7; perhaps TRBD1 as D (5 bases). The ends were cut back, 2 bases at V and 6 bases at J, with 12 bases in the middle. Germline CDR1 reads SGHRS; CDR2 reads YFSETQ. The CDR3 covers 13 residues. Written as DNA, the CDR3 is TGCGCCAGCAGCTTCTTAGGGGTTGGCGAGCAGTACTTC. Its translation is CASSFLGVGEQYF.

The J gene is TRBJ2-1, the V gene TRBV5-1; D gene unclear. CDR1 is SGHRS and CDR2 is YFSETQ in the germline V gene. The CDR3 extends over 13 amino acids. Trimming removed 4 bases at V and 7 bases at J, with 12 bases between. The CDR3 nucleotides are TGCGCCAGCAGCCCCACGGGTGGAAATGAGCAGTTCTTC. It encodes CASSPTGGNEQFF.

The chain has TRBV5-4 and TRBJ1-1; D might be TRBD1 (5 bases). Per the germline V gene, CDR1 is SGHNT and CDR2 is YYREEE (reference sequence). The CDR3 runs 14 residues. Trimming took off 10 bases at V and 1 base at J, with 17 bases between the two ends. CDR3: CALPSLTANTEAFF. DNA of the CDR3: TGTGCCCTACCGTCCCTGACAGCGAACACTGAAGCTTTCTTT.

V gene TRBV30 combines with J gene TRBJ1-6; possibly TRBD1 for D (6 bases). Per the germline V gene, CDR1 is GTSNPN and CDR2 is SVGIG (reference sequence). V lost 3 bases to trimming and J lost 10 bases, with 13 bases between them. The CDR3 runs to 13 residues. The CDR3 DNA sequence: TGTGCCTGGAGGGGGGACAATGGCTCACCCCTCCACTTT. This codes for CAWRGDNGSPLHF. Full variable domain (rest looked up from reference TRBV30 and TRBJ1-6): SQTIHQWPATLVQPVGSPLSLECTVEGTSNPNLYWYRQAAGRGLQLLFYSVGIGQISSEVPQNLSASRPQDRQFILSSKKLLLSDSGFYLCAWRGDNGSPLHFGNGTRLTVT.

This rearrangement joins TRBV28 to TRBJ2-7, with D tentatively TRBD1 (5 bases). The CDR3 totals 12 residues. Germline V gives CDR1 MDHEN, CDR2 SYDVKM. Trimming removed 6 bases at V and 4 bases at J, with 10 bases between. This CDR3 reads CASSSTVYEQYF. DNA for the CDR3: TGTGCCAGCAGCTCGACAGTATACGAGCAGTACTTC.

The CDR3 sequence is CASSVTGDSGNTIYF. The DNA for the CDR3 is TGCGCCAGCAGCGTGACAGGGGACTCTGGAAACACCATATATTTT. The chain couples TRBV5-1 to TRBJ1-3; 8 bases match TRBD1. The CDR3 is 15 residues long. Germline V gene data show CDR1 as SGHRS and CDR2 as YFSETQ. Trimming removed 4 bases from V and 0 bases from J; junction bases left unmatched: 3.

CDR3 nucleotide sequence: TGCGCCAGCAGTGAAGCAGGGGCAATAAGTGAGCAGTTCTTC. Amino acids: CASSEAGAISEQFF. The genes are TRBV10-1 and TRBJ2-1, with D perhaps matching TRBD1 (6 bases). This CDR3 contains 14 residues. V gave up 3 bases and J gave up 9 bases, with 15 bases separating them. In germline, CDR1 is WNHNN, CDR2 SYGVQD (reference sequence).

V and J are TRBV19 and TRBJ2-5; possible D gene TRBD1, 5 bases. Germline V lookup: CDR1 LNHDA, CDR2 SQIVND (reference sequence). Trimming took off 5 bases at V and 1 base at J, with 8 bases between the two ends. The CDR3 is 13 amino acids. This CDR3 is CASSVQVQETQYF. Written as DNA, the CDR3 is TGTGCCAGTAGTGTACAGGTCCAAGAGACCCAGTACTTC.

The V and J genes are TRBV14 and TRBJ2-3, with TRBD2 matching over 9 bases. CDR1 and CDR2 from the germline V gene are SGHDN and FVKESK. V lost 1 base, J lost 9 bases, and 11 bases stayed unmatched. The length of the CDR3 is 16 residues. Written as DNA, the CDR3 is TGTGCCAGCAGCCAAGCTCTAGCGGGGATAAAGGTCACGCAGTATTTT. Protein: CASSQALAGIKVTQYF.

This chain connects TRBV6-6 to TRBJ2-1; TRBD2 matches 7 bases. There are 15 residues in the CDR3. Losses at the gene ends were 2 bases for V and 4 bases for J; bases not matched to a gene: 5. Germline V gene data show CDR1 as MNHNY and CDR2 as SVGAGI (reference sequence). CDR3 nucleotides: TGTGCCAGCAGTTACCCGCTAGCGGCTTACAATGAGCAGTTCTTC. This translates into CASSYPLAAYNEQFF.

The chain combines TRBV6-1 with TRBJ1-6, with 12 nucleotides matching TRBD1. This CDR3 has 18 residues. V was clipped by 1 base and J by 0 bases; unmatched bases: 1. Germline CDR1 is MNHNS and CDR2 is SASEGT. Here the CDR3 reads CASSEGGQGASYNSPLHF. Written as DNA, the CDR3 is TGTGCCAGCAGTGAAGGGGGACAGGGGGCCTCCTATAATTCACCCCTCCACTTT.